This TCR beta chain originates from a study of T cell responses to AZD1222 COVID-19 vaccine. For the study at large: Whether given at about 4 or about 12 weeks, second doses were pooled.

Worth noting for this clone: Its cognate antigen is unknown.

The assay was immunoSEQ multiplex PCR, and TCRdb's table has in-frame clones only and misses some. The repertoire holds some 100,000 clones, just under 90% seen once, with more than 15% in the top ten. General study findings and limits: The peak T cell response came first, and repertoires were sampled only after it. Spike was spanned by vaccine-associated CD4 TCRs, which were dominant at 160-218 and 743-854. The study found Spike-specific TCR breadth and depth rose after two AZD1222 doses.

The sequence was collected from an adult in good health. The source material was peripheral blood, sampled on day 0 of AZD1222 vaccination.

CDR3 region: CSLQGNYGYTF. The CDR3 DNA reads as TGCAGTTTACAGGGGAACTATGGCTACACCTTC. The chain combines TRBV20-1 with TRBJ1-2; 7 bases map to TRBD1. Trimming removed 8 bases from V and 2 bases from J; junction bases left unmatched: 2. The CDR3 is made up of 11 amino acids. Germline lookup yields CDR1 DFQATT and CDR2 SNEGSKA (reference sequence).